These 20 T cell receptor beta chains were all obtained from the same sample, sequenced in a study of a mutant IDH1 vaccine in newly diagnosed glioma (dated by TCRdb to 2020 to 2022). Libraries were constructed by the immunoSEQ multiplex PCR assay. TCRdb mirrors the immuneACCESS table, restricted to in-frame sequences. Some clones are absent from its copies; in checked studies, under half trace to an unresolved V gene, and the reason for the others is unknown. This sample comprises 25,000 to 35,000 clones, about 80% of them detected only once. Roughly a fifth of the sample is held by the ten biggest clonotypes. This sample's time point label indicates: baseline, week 1 (first vaccination visit). Sample treatment or condition, as interpreted from the label and publication: pre-vaccination baseline after standard-of-care therapy. The source material was PBMCs, sampled from a glioma patient treated with radiotherapy, temozolomide or both. Receptor source: a man in his thirties or forties with glioma.

Note on this clone: The identical CDR3 is also encoded by other nucleotide sequences in the sample. CDR3 DNA sequence: TGCGCCAGCAGCCAAGGGACCTACTACCGGGGTGGCACTGAAGCTTTCTTT. Translation: CASSQGTYYRGGTEAFF. The gene calls are TRBV4-1 and TRBJ1-1; no firm D call. Trimming stripped 1 base from V and 4 bases from J, with 19 bases between. The length of the CDR3 is 17 residues. Germline V gene lookup returns CDR1 MGHRA and CDR2 YSYEKL.

CDR3 amino acids: CASNTAGGTEAFF. The CDR3 nucleotides read TGTGCCAGCAACACTGCTGGGGGCACTGAAGCTTTCTTT. The chain carries TRBV5-6 and TRBJ1-1; D may be TRBD1 (5 bases). Trimming left V 6 bases short and J 4 bases short, with 13 bases between. Germline V gives CDR1 SGHDT, CDR2 YYEEEE. CDR3 size: 13 residues.

The chain is built from TRBV5-6 and TRBJ1-1; D ambiguous. V was trimmed by 2 bases and J by 8 bases, leaving 10 bases between them. CDR1 SGHDT and CDR2 YYEEEE come from the germline V gene. The CDR3 runs to 12 residues. CDR3 coding DNA: TGTGCCAGCAGCTTAGCCCACCACGAAGCTTTCTTT. It is translated as CASSLAHHEAFF. The entire variable domain, with the rest obtained from reference TRBV5-6 and TRBJ1-1, is as follows: DAGVTQSPTHLIKTRGQQVTLRCSPKSGHDTVSWYQQALGQGPQFIFQYYEEEERQRGNFPDRFSGHQFPNYSSELNVNALLLGDSALYLCASSLAHHEAFFGQGTRLTVV.

This chain connects TRBV7-5 to TRBJ2-6; TRBD1, as called in the table, went unchecked against the DNA. TRBV7-5 represents a pseudogene. The CDR3 extends over 13 amino acids. DNA for the CDR3: TGTGCCAGAAGACAAAGTCGGGCCAACGTCCTGACTTTC. It translates to CARRQSRANVLTF.

CDR3 residues: CASFNSGGADEQFF. The CDR3 region has the DNA TGTGCCAGCTTCAATAGCGGGGGGGCAGATGAGCAGTTCTTC. The rearrangement links TRBV6-5 to TRBJ2-1; 11 bases are a match to TRBD2. Trimming removed 8 bases from V and 8 bases from J; junction bases left unmatched: 8. Germline-derived CDR1 and CDR2 are MNHEY and SVGAGI. CDR3 length equals 14 residues.

The rearrangement links TRBV28 to TRBJ1-5; 9 bases agree with TRBD1. The V and J ends lost 5 bases and 6 bases, in that order; junction bases with no gene match: 11. Germline V gene data show CDR1 as MDHEN and CDR2 as SYDVKM. The CDR3 is made up of 16 amino acids. This CDR3 is CASSRGDRVRGQPQHF. Written as DNA, the CDR3 is TGTGCCAGCAGTCGCGGGGACAGGGTTAGAGGTCAGCCCCAGCATTTT.

This clone was observed a single time. The rearrangement joins TRBV30 to TRBJ2-5, with D tentatively TRBD1 (5 bases). CDR1 GTSNPN and CDR2 SVGIG come from the germline V gene (reference sequence). This CDR3 comprises 15 residues. Trimming shortened V by 0 bases and J by 5 bases, and 16 bases separated the two germline ends. The chain's CDR3 is CAWSVQASGLETQYF. The CDR3 bases are TGTGCCTGGAGTGTACAGGCTTCAGGGTTGGAGACCCAGTACTTC.

The chain uses TRBV4-1 and TRBJ2-7, with D perhaps being TRBD1 or TRBD2 (5 bases each). V lost 3 bases and J 2 bases, leaving 14 bases between the germline ends. Germline CDR1 reads MGHRA; CDR2 reads YSYEKL. CDR3 length equals 15 residues. CDR3 region: CASSHRDGHPYEQYF. The DNA of the CDR3 is TGCGCCAGCAGCCACCGGGACGGCCATCCCTACGAGCAGTACTTC.

This chain connects TRBV19 to TRBJ2-7; D not certain. Between the trimmed V and J ends, which lost 3 bases and 3 bases, there was a span of 18 bases. The CDR3 is 16 residues long. Germline lookup yields CDR1 LNHDA and CDR2 SQIVND (reference sequence). The CDR3 sequence: CASSISQRVRGYEQYF. The CDR3, as DNA: TGTGCCAGTAGTATCTCCCAAAGGGTGAGAGGCTACGAGCAGTACTTC.

The V call is TRBV2, the J call TRBJ1-4; TRBD1 matches at 10 bases. V lost 8 bases, J lost 6 bases, and 9 bases stayed unmatched. Germline CDR1 and CDR2: SNHLY and FYNNEI. The length of the CDR3 is 15 residues. CDR3 DNA sequence: TGTGCCAGCGAGAAGGGGGGACAGGGGTATGAAAAACTGTTTTTT. It specifies CASEKGGQGYEKLFF.

The genes are TRBV10-3 and TRBJ1-1, with 7 bases fitting TRBD1. The CDR3 is made up of 13 amino acids. Trimming cost V 10 bases and J 5 bases; bases outside gene matches: 10. Germline assignment: CDR1 ENHRY and CDR2 SYGVKD. This CDR3 reads CANKGGIGTEAFF. In nucleotides, the CDR3 is TGTGCCAACAAAGGGGGCATAGGAACTGAAGCTTTCTTT.

A single count supports this clone. The genes are TRBV10-3 and TRBJ2-5, with 7 bases that match TRBD1. V was pared by 3 bases and J by 4 bases, with 5 bases of the junction left unmatched. CDR1 and CDR2 from the germline V gene are ENHRY and SYGVKD. The CDR3 totals 14 residues. The CDR3 DNA is TGTGCCATCAGTGATAGGGACAGTGGAGAGACCCAGTACTTC. Protein: CAISDRDSGETQYF.

This clone was picked up a small number of times. This rearrangement joins TRBV19 to TRBJ2-4; D is perhaps TRBD2 (6 bases). The V and J ends lost 4 bases and 2 bases respectively, with 9 bases between them. CDR1 is LNHDA and CDR2 is SQIVND in the germline V gene (reference sequence). CDR3 length equals 14 residues. The CDR3 loop reads CASSRLVTKNIQYF. The CDR3 DNA follows: TGTGCCAGTAGTAGACTAGTTACCAAAAACATTCAGTACTTC.

The genes are TRBV7-8 and TRBJ1-3; D is unresolved. Trimming shortened V by 1 base and J by 0 bases, and 10 bases separated the two germline ends. CDR1 is SGHVS and CDR2 is FQNEAQ in the germline V gene. CDR3 length: 16 amino acids. As DNA, the CDR3 is TGTGCCAGCAGCTTAGTTGGGAGGCTCTCTGGAAACACCATATATTTT. Residues: CASSLVGRLSGNTIYF. The variable domain in full, completed from reference TRBV7-8 and TRBJ1-3, reads GAGVSQSPRYKVAKRGQDVALRCDPISGHVSLFWYQQALGQGPEFLTYFQNEAQLDKSGLPSDRFFAERPEGSVSTLKIQRTQQEDSAVYLCASSLVGRLSGNTIYFGEGSWLTVV.

The chain carries TRBV29-1 and TRBJ2-5, with a weak D call TRBD1 (5 bases). The germline V gene encodes CDR1 SQVTM and CDR2 ANQGSEA. The CDR3 loop spans 12 amino acids. V lost 6 bases, J lost 1 base, and 9 bases lay in between. CDR3 residues: CSVVRGQETQYF. For the CDR3, the DNA is TGCAGCGTCGTTAGGGGCCAAGAGACCCAGTACTTC.

This chain connects TRBV10-3 to TRBJ2-5, with D possibly TRBD1 on 6 matching bases. The CDR3 is made up of 13 amino acids. The V gene's germline CDR1 is ENHRY and CDR2 SYGVKD. V shed 6 bases and J shed 3 bases, with 11 bases lying between them. The CDR3 sequence is CAIRGQAEETQYF. CDR3 sequence (DNA): TGTGCCATCAGGGGACAAGCGGAAGAGACCCAGTACTTC.

The chain is built from TRBV30 and TRBJ2-2; the D is unclear. V shed 1 base and J shed 0 bases, with 6 bases lying between them. This CDR3 spans 14 amino acids. Germline V gives CDR1 GTSNPN, CDR2 SVGIG (reference sequence). DNA for the CDR3: TGTGCCTGGAGTGACATCTCGAACACCGGGGAGCTGTTTTTT. Translating gives CAWSDISNTGELFF.

The J gene is TRBJ1-5, the V gene TRBV6-5; D uncertain. V lost 4 bases and J 0 bases, leaving 13 bases between the germline ends. This CDR3 is built from 16 residues. From germline, CDR1 is MNHEY and CDR2 SVGAGI. CDR3 DNA sequence: TGTGCCAGCAGTTTAAAAAAGTGGCATAGCAATCAGCCCCAGCATTTT. Its protein is CASSLKKWHSNQPQHF.

The chain links TRBV6-1 to TRBJ2-5; 8 positions agree with TRBD2. V lost 6 bases, J lost 4 bases, and 7 bases stayed unmatched. Germline V gene data show CDR1 as MNHNS and CDR2 as SASEGT. The CDR3 spans 14 residues. This CDR3 reads CASSARTSSETQYF. CDR3 nucleotides: TGTGCCAGCAGCGCAAGGACTAGCTCAGAGACCCAGTACTTC.

The chain employs TRBV15 and TRBJ2-3; D unclear. V was clipped by 5 bases and J by 3 bases, with 12 bases between them. CDR1 and CDR2 from the germline V gene are LNHNV and YYDKDF (reference sequence). The CDR3 is 14 amino acids. The CDR3 loop reads CATSRGYSTDTQYF. As DNA, the CDR3 is TGTGCCACCAGCCGCGGTTATTCGACAGATACGCAGTATTTT.